This paragraph reports one T cell receptor beta chain. It lacks a known antigen. No qualities accompany the bases; no much larger clone lies one base away. At the DNA level, this CDR3 is encoded by other sequences in the same sample as well. Donors formed part of the validation cohort, which comprised 120 subjects and was distinct from the first cohort of under 750 subjects. The data originate from a study of cytomegalovirus exposure and HLA in healthy donors (dated by TCRdb to about 2017). With regard to the full study: According to a later analysis, the roughly 120 validation repertoires were produced on the same platform as the 700 or so repertoires of the first cohort. Along with the approximately 700-subject first cohort, a separate validation cohort of 120 different subjects was used. The study aimed to test whether cataloging public T cell receptors could reveal signatures of past pathogen exposure. To predict cytomegalovirus infection status, the study brought together high-throughput TCR immunosequencing, statistical association of individual TCRs with disease status, and machine learning. Results the study describes overall, beyond this receptor: The authors suggested that the approach could potentially be generalized to other disease states and immunological phenotypes. A later analysis found that TCRs clustered in the first cohort also tended to co-occur in the roughly 120 validation repertoires, with more than 90% of cluster scores above 0. Most TCR sequences were observed very rarely across donors, whereas some public TCRs were present in many individuals. In vitro tests confirmed that three of the cytomegalovirus-associated TCR beta chains recognize cytomegalovirus antigens. The study gave a list of about 160 TCR beta chains associated with cytomegalovirus. A later analysis lacked HLA typing for the validation cohort, so it scored co-occurrence in that cohort across all 120 or so repertoires. The classifier was reported to diagnose cytomegalovirus status with high specificity and sensitivity in both the original cohort and the validation cohort.

Library method: the immunoSEQ multiplex PCR assay. Per the authors' processing: To diagnose cytomegalovirus status from the catalog of TCR beta chain sequences, a statistical classification framework was built. TCRdb took this table from immuneACCESS and kept in-frame rearrangements with V and J called. Such tables lack part of the clones; where checked against another copy, unresolved V genes explain under half of the gap, and the rest is unexplained. V and J calls and clone size are copied from that table; D and trimming were computed from the DNA. The table for this sample lists around 150,000 clones; roughly 95% of them were counted only once. The ten largest clones capture 0.89% of the sample. The germline V gene (reference sequence) specifies SEHNR as CDR1 and FQNEAQ as CDR2. Compared with germline, V lacks 5 bases and J lacks 2 bases; bases without a gene match: 4. The CDR3 numbers 14 residues from cysteine through phenylalanine. CDR3 DNA only is kept here, 42 bases in frame from base 1.

The clonotype originates from a woman aged 18-29 years in good health and CMV-seronegative. The V gene is TRBV7-9 and the J gene is TRBJ2-7; TRBD1 matches 9 bases in the middle. What was sequenced was PBMCs. The encoded CDR3 is CASSPGTGTYEQYF. The bases are TGTGCCAGCAGCCCGGGGACAGGGACCTACGAGCAGTACTTC. The full variable domain, with segments outside the CDR3 supplied by the reference TRBV7-9 and TRBJ2-7 proteins, appears as DTGVSQNPRHKITKRGQNVTFRCDPISEHNRLYWYRQTLGQGPEFLTYFQNEAQLEKSRLLSDRFSAERPKGSFSTLEIQRTEQGDSAMYLCASSPGTGTYEQYFGPGTRLTVT.